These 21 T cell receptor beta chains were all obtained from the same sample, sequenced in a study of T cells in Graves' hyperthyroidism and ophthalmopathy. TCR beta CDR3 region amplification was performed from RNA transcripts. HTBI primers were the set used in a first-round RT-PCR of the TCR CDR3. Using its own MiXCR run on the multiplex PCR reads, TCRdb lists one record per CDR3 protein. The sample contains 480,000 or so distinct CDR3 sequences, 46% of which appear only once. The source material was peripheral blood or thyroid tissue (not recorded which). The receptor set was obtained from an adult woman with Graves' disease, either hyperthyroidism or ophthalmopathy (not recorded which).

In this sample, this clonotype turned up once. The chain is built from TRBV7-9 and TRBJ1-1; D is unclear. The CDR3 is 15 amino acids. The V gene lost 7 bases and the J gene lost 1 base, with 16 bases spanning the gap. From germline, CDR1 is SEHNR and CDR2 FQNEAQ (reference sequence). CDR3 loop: CASNEPTRKNTEAFF. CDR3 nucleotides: TGTGCCAGCAACGAACCTACCCGAAAGAACACTGAAGCTTTCTTT.

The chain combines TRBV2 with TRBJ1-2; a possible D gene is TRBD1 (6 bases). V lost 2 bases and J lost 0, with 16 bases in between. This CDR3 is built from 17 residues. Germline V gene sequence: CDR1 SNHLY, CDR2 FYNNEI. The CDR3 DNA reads TGTGCCAGCAGTGAATTGATCAGGGAGGGGGCTAACTATGGCTACACCTTC. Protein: CASSELIREGANYGYTF.

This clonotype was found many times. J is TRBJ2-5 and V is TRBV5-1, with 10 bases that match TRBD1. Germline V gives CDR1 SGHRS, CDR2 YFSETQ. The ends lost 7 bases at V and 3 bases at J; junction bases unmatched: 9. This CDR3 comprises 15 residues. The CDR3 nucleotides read TGCGCCAGCGGACGACAGGGGGCAGGGGAAGAGACCCAGTACTTC. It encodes CASGRQGAGEETQYF.

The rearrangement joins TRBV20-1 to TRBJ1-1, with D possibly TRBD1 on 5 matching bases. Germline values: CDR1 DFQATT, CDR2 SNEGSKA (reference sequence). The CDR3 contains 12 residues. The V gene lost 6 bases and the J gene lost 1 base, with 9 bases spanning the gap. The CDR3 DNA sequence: TGCAGTGCCTCCGGGGGGAACACTGAAGCTTTCTTT. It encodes CSASGGNTEAFF.

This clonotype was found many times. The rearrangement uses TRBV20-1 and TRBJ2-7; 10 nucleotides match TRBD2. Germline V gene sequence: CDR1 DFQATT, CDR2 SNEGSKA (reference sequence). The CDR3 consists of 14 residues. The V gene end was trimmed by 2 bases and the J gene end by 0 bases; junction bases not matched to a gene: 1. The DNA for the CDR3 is TGCAGTGCTAGACTAGCGGGAGTCTCCTACGAGCAGTACTTC. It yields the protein CSARLAGVSYEQYF.

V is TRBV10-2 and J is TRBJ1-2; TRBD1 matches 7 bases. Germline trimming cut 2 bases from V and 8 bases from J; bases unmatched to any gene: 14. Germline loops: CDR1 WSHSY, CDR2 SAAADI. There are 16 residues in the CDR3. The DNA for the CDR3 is TGCGCCAGCAGTGAGCTACAGGGGCGACCTATACGGGGCTACACCTTC. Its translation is CASSELQGRPIRGYTF.

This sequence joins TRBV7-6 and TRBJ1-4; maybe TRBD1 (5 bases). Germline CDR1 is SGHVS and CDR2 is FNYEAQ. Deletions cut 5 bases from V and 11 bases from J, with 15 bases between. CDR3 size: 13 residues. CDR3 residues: CASSAGQGEKLFF. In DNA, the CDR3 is TGTGCCAGCAGCGCCGGGCAGGGAGAGAAACTGTTTTTT.

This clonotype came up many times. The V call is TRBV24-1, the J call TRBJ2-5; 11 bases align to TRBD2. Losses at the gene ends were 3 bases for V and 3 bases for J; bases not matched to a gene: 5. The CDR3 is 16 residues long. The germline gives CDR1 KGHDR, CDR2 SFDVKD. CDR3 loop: CATSDPRLAGKETQYF. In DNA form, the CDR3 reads TGTGCCACCAGTGATCCCCGACTAGCGGGAAAAGAGACCCAGTACTTC.

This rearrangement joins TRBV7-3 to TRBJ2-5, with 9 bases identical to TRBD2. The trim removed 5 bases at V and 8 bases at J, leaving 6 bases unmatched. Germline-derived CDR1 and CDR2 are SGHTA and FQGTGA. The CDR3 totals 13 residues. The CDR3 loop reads CASSPRLAETQYF. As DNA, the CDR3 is TGTGCCAGCAGCCCGCGACTAGCGGAAACCCAGTACTTC. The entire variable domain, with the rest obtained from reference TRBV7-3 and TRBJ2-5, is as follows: GAGVSQTPSNKVTEKGKYVELRCDPISGHTALYWYRQSLGQGPEFLIYFQGTGAADDSGLPNDRFFAVRPEGSVSTLKIQRTERGDSAVYLCASSPRLAETQYFGPGTRLLVL.

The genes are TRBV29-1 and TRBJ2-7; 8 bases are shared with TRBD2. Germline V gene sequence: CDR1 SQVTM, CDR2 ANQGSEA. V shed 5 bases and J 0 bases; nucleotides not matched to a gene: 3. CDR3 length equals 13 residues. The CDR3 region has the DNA TGCAGCGTTCGACTAGCGAACTCCTACGAGCAGTACTTC. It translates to CSVRLANSYEQYF.

The CDR3 region has the DNA TGTGCCATCAGGGGAGGACAGGAGAATTCACCCCTCCACTTT. Translating gives CAIRGGQENSPLHF. V gene TRBV10-3 combines with J gene TRBJ1-6; 7 bases map to TRBD1. CDR1 ENHRY and CDR2 SYGVKD come from the germline V gene. The CDR3 extends over 14 amino acids. The ends lost 6 bases at V and 7 bases at J; junction bases unmatched: 6.

CDR3 residues: CASSIDYRGRYEQYF. As DNA, the CDR3 is TGTGCCAGCAGCATAGACTACAGGGGGCGTTACGAGCAGTACTTC. This chain uses TRBV11-1 with TRBJ2-7; 9 positions match TRBD1. V lost 5 bases to trimming and J lost 4 bases; unmatched junction nucleotides: 9. There are 15 residues in the CDR3. Germline values: CDR1 SGHAT, CDR2 FQDESV (reference sequence).

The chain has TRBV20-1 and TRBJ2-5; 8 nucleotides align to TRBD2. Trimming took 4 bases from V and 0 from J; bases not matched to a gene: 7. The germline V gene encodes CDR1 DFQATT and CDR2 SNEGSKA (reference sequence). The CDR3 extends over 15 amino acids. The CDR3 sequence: CSATLGLAYQETQYF. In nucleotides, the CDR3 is TGCAGTGCTACCCTCGGACTAGCCTACCAAGAGACCCAGTACTTC.

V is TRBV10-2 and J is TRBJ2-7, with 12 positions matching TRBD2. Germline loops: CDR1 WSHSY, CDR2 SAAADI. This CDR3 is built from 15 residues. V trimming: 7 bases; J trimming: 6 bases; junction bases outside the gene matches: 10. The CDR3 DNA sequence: TGCGCCAGCACAAGACTAGCGGGAGTCATCGGCGAGCAGTACTTC. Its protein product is CASTRLAGVIGEQYF.

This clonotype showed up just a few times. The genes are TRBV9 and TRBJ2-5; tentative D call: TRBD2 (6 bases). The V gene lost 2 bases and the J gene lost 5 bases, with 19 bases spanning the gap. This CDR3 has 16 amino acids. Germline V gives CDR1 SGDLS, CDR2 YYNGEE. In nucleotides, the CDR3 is TGTGCCAGCAGCGTTGGGCTAGCGTCTTATATGGAGACCCAGTACTTC. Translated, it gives CASSVGLASYMETQYF. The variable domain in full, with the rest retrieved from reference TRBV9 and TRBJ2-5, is DSGVTQTPKHLITATGQRVTLRCSPRSGDLSVYWYQQSLDQGLQFLIQYYNGEERAKGNILERFSAQQFPDLHSELNLSSLELGDSALYFCASSVGLASYMETQYFGPGTRLLVL.

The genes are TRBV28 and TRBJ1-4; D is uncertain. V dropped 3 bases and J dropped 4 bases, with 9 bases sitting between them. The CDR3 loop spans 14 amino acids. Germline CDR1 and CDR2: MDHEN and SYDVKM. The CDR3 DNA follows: TGTGCCAGCAGTTTCCGGACGATTAATGAAAAACTGTTTTTT. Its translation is CASSFRTINEKLFF.

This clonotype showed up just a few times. CDR3 amino acids: CSVVAEHSYEQYF. CDR3 coding DNA: TGCAGCGTCGTAGCGGAGCACTCCTACGAGCAGTACTTC. This chain connects TRBV29-1 to TRBJ2-7, with a possible D match to TRBD2 (6 bases). The V gene's germline CDR1 is SQVTM and CDR2 ANQGSEA. Trimming shortened V by 6 bases and J by 0 bases, and 12 bases separated the two germline ends. This CDR3 spans 13 amino acids.

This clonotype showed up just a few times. This chain's CDR3 is CASSEGGPGTGELFF. The CDR3 nucleotides read TGTGCCAGCAGTGAAGGGGGGCCGGGCACCGGGGAGCTGTTTTTT. The J gene is TRBJ2-2, the V gene TRBV2; D perhaps matches TRBD1 (6 bases). Germline V gives CDR1 SNHLY, CDR2 FYNNEI. Trimming cost V 1 base and J 4 bases, with 10 bases left between them. The CDR3 totals 15 residues.

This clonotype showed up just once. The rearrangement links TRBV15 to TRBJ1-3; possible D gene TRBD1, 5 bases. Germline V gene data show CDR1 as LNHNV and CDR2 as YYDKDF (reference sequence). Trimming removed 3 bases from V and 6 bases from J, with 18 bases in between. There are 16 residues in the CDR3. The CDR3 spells CATSRGRFDSANTIYF. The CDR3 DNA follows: TGTGCCACCAGCAGGGGGCGGTTTGATTCGGCAAACACCATATATTTT.

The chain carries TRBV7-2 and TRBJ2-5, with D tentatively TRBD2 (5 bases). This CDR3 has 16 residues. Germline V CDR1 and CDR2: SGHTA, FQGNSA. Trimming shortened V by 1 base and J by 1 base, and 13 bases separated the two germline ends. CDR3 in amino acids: CASSLGATGVQETQYF. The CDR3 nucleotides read TGTGCCAGCAGCTTAGGGGCGACCGGGGTCCAAGAGACCCAGTACTTC. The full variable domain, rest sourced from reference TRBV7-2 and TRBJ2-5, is GAGVSQSPSNKVTEKGKDVELRCDPISGHTALYWYRQSLGQGLEFLIYFQGNSAPDKSGLPSDRFSAERTGGSVSTLTIQRTQQEDSAVYLCASSLGATGVQETQYFGPGTRLLVL.

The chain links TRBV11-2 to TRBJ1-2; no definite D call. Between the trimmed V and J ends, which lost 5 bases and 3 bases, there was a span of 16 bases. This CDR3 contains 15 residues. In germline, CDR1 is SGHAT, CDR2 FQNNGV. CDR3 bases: TGTGCCAGCAGCCACCCTCTCTTGCGAGACTATGGCTACACCTTC. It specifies CASSHPLLRDYGYTF.